A selection of T cell receptor beta chains follows, all from one sample in a study of OX40 agonist ivuxolimab in advanced cancers. Clones were read by immunoSEQ multiplex PCR, and TCRdb kept only the in-frame ones, dropping some. This sample has 13,000 or so clones, with 80% to 95% found just once. Sample: CD4+ or CD8+ T cells sorted from blood, taken in a trial of the OX40 agonist ivuxolimab. These receptors all stem from an adult with an advanced solid tumor such as melanoma, head and neck, liver or kidney cancer. Each CDR3 is given with its conserved first and last residue. The order of the fields is clone size, D gene, V gene, J gene, CDR3 protein, CDR3 DNA. The D gene is left open where the match is weak. Expanded clones are given a class, and other clones once, few, many or no size at all.

NA,NA,TRBV13,TRBJ2-1,CASSPRGQGNYNEQFF,TGTGCCAGCAGCCCCAGGGGCCAGGGGAACTACAATGAGCAGTTCTTC
NA,NA,TRBV7-9,TRBJ1-5,CASSLSRVPNQPQHF,TGTGCCAGCAGCTTGTCCAGGGTCCCAAATCAGCCCCAGCATTTT
NA,TRBD2,TRBV6-7,TRBJ2-1,CVSPHTSGNNNEQFF,TGTGTCAGCCCCCACACTAGCGGGAATAACAATGAGCAGTTCTTC
NA,NA,TRBV30,TRBJ1-5,CAWSVGRLSNQPQHF,TGTGCCTGGAGTGTTGGGCGTCTTAGCAATCAGCCCCAGCATTTT
NA,NA,TRBV19,TRBJ1-4,CASSIYEGLGEKLFF,TGTGCCAGTAGTATATATGAGGGGCTTGGTGAAAAACTGTTTTTT
few,TRBD1,TRBV7-9,TRBJ2-5,CASSQPGGQETQYF,TGTGCCAGCAGCCAACCAGGGGGTCAAGAGACCCAGTACTTC
NA,NA,TRBV5-1,TRBJ2-1,CASSLTDEHYNEQFF,TGCGCCAGCAGCTTGACTGACGAGCACTACAATGAGCAGTTCTTC
NA,TRBD2,TRBV13,TRBJ2-1,CASSLVSAGGVSEQFF,TGTGCCAGCAGCTTAGTTTCGGCGGGGGGAGTTAGTGAGCAGTTCTTC
NA,TRBD2,TRBV30,TRBJ2-7,CAWSVGGGRDEQYF,TGTGCCTGGAGTGTAGGTGGCGGGAGGGACGAGCAGTACTTC
NA,NA,TRBV2,TRBJ1-5,CASSENPLWGQPQHF,TGTGCCAGCAGTGAAAACCCTCTCTGGGGTCAGCCCCAGCATTTT
NA,NA,TRBV5-8,TRBJ1-6,CASSLEGGRSPLHF,TGTGCCAGCAGCTTGGAGGGGGGTAGGTCACCCCTCCACTTT
NA,NA,TRBV13,TRBJ2-2,CASSLGPLDTGELFF,TGTGCCAGCAGCTTGGGACCCCTGGACACCGGGGAGCTGTTTTTT
NA,TRBD1,TRBV5-1,TRBJ2-2,CASSFRDRDTGELFF,TGCGCCAGCAGCTTCCGGGACAGGGACACCGGGGAGCTGTTTTTT
NA,TRBD2,TRBV7-6,TRBJ2-7,CASSLTSDYEQYF,TGTGCCAGCAGCCTGACTAGCGACTACGAGCAGTACTTC
NA,TRBD2,TRBV11-3,TRBJ2-7,CASSPGGSPYEQYF,TGTGCCAGCAGCCCCGGGGGGTCCCCCTACGAGCAGTACTTC
NA,NA,TRBV5-6,TRBJ2-7,CASSLHRTDYEQYF,TGTGCCAGCAGCCTACATCGGACGGACTACGAGCAGTACTTC
NA,NA,TRBV6-5,TRBJ1-1,CASSYSANTEAFF,TGTGCCAGCAGTTATTCAGCGAACACTGAAGCTTTCTTT
few,NA,TRBV30,TRBJ2-5,CAWSAGPFLKETQYF,TGTGCCTGGAGCGCCGGGCCCTTTCTAAAAGAGACCCAGTACTTC
NA,TRBD2,TRBV7-2,TRBJ2-3,CASSLALGLAGGPQDTQYF,TGTGCCAGCAGCTTAGCGCTAGGGCTAGCGGGAGGGCCCCAGGATACGCAGTATTTT
few,TRBD2,TRBV7-9,TRBJ2-1,CASSPPRPRGGYNEQFF,TGTGCCAGCAGCCCGCCTAGACCCCGGGGAGGGTACAATGAGCAGTTCTTC
NA,NA,TRBV9,TRBJ2-7,CASSAGDDSYEQYF,TGTGCCAGCAGCGCCGGAGATGATAGCTACGAGCAGTACTTC
few,NA,TRBV19,TRBJ1-5,CASSIAGRNQPQHF,TGTGCCAGTAGTATTGCAGGTCGCAATCAGCCCCAGCATTTT
NA,NA,TRBV4-1,TRBJ2-1,CASSLGWNEQFF,TGCGCCAGCAGCCTTGGGTGGAATGAGCAGTTCTTC
NA,NA,TRBV6-5,TRBJ1-2,CASSLWEGHYGYTF,TGTGCCAGCAGTCTCTGGGAGGGACACTATGGCTACACCTTC
NA,NA,TRBV15,TRBJ1-1,CATSLSQGNTEAFF,TGTGCCACCAGCCTAAGCCAGGGCAACACTGAAGCTTTCTTT
once,NA,TRBV9,TRBJ2-2,CASSVTAGPLTGELFF,TGTGCCAGCAGCGTAACGGCAGGCCCCCTCACCGGGGAGCTGTTTTTT
NA,NA,TRBV30,TRBJ2-5,CAWSAPETQYF,TGTGCCTGGAGTGCCCCAGAGACCCAGTACTTC
NA,NA,TRBV6-5,TRBJ1-5,CATTKGGSNQPQHF,TGTGCCACAACCAAGGGGGGTAGCAATCAGCCCCAGCATTTT
NA,NA,TRBV2,TRBJ2-1,CASSEAGRGEQFF,TGTGCCAGCAGTGAAGCGGGACGGGGTGAGCAGTTCTTC
NA,NA,TRBV12-5,TRBJ1-6,CASGLVFREIRSNSPLHF,TGTGCTAGTGGTTTGGTTTTCCGGGAGATAAGGTCCAATTCACCCCTCCACTTT
few,TRBD1,TRBV6-6,TRBJ1-4,CASSWDSEGEKLFF,TGTGCCAGCAGTTGGGACAGCGAAGGAGAAAAACTGTTTTTT
once,TRBD1,TRBV4-2,TRBJ2-7,CASSQDQTGAYEQYF,TGTGCCAGCAGCCAAGATCAGACAGGGGCCTACGAGCAGTACTTC
NA,NA,TRBV5-6,TRBJ2-7,CASSLGAGSYEQYF,TGTGCCAGCAGCTTGGGGGCAGGCTCCTACGAGCAGTACTTC
NA,NA,TRBV29-1,TRBJ2-7,CSAIGYEQYF,TGCAGCGCCATCGGCTACGAGCAGTACTTC
NA,NA,TRBV9,TRBJ2-2,CASSVETGELFF,TGTGCCAGCAGCGTAGAAACCGGGGAGCTGTTTTTT
NA,NA,TRBV5-1,TRBJ1-4,CASRIDEKLFF,TGCGCCAGCAGGATTGACGAAAAACTGTTTTTT
NA,NA,TRBV6-1,TRBJ1-1,CASSESGGEGTEAFF,TGTGCCAGCAGTGAATCGGGGGGCGAGGGCACTGAAGCTTTCTTT
NA,NA,TRBV5-1,TRBJ2-2,CASSFREAVFGTGELFF,TGCGCCAGCAGCTTTCGGGAAGCCGTATTTGGCACCGGGGAGCTGTTTTTT
NA,NA,TRBV27,TRBJ2-7,CASSLGLTYEQYF,TGTGCCAGCAGTTTAGGACTAACCTACGAGCAGTACTTC
NA,NA,TRBV13,TRBJ2-7,CASSPVGVSDYEQYF,TGTGCCAGCAGCCCGGTTGGGGTTTCTGACTACGAGCAGTACTTC
few,TRBD1,TRBV2,TRBJ1-3,CASSERTGLRNTIYF,TGTGCCAGCAGTGAGCGGACAGGGTTACGAAACACCATATATTTT
once,TRBD2,TRBV27,TRBJ2-3,CASSLWGGGSDTQYF,TGTGCCAGCAGTTTATGGGGCGGGGGATCAGATACGCAGTATTTT
NA,TRBD1,TRBV2,TRBJ1-2,CATGTGVMSYGYTF,TGTGCCACAGGGACAGGGGTCATGAGCTATGGCTACACCTTC
once,NA,TRBV5-1,TRBJ2-4,CASSPEDSKNIQYF,TGCGCCAGCAGCCCAGAGGACAGCAAAAACATTCAGTACTTC
NA,NA,TRBV15,TRBJ1-1,CATSRPHSGHTEAFF,TGTGCCACCAGCAGACCCCATTCAGGGCACACTGAAGCTTTCTTT
NA,NA,TRBV16,TRBJ1-5,CASSQYDTNQPQHF,TGTGCCAGCAGCCAATATGACACCAATCAGCCCCAGCATTTT